These 31 T cell receptor beta chains originate from one sample sequenced in a study of T cell responses to AZD1222 COVID-19 vaccine. The table came from immunoSEQ multiplex PCR; TCRdb's copy has only in-frame clones and leaves some out. The table lists almost 80,000 clones, approximately 86% of them singletons, with roughly 24% in the top ten. Material: peripheral blood, obtained on day 0 of AZD1222 vaccination. The origin of the receptors is an adult in good health.

The J gene is TRBJ2-5, the V gene TRBV6-6, with D possibly being TRBD2 (5 bases). CDR1 and CDR2 (germline): MNHNY, SVGAGI (reference sequence). CDR3 length: 15 amino acids. Between the trimmed V and J ends, which lost 4 bases and 5 bases, there was a span of 17 bases. The CDR3 nucleotides read TGTGCCAGCAGTTCCCGGGAACCGGGCGAGGAGACCCAGTACTTC. Its protein product is CASSSREPGEETQYF.

This clone was seen a handful of times. V and J are TRBV4-1 and TRBJ2-7, with 12 bases aligning to TRBD2. The CDR3 is made up of 16 amino acids. Germline CDR1 reads MGHRA; CDR2 reads YSYEKL. V lost 4 bases, J lost 0 bases, and 4 bases stayed unmatched. The DNA of the CDR3 is TGCGCCAGCAGCCCGCAGGGACTAGCGGGCTCCTACGAGCAGTACTTC. This encodes CASSPQGLAGSYEQYF.

This chain uses TRBV9 with TRBJ2-2, with TRBD2 matching over 14 bases. V lost 4 bases to trimming and J lost 6 bases; unmatched junction nucleotides: 11. The CDR3 sequence is 18 residues long. Germline CDR1 and CDR2: SGDLS and YYNGEE. CDR3 nucleotides: TGTGCCAGCAGCCCCCGGACTAGCGGGAGGATCCGTGCCGGGGAGCTGTTTTTT. Translating gives CASSPRTSGRIRAGELFF.

The genes are TRBV24-1 and TRBJ1-2; D gene uncertain. Trimming pared 5 bases from V and 5 bases from J, leaving 8 bases between. Per germline, CDR1 KGHDR and CDR2 SFDVKD. There are 12 residues in the CDR3. The CDR3 sequence: CATSAGEYGYTF. The CDR3 region has the DNA TGTGCCACCAGTGCTGGGGAGTATGGCTACACCTTC.

J is TRBJ2-7 and V is TRBV27; TRBD2 agrees at 11 bases. This CDR3 region has 13 residues. Germline loops: CDR1 MNHEY, CDR2 SMNVEV (reference sequence). V gave up 9 bases and J gave up 2 bases; unmatched junction bases: 3. CDR3 amino acids: CASSGRGAYEQYF. The CDR3 DNA sequence: TGTGCCAGTAGCGGGAGGGGAGCCTACGAGCAGTACTTC.

This chain uses TRBV11-2 with TRBJ2-3; TRBD1 or TRBD2 may be the D gene (5 bases each). Germline V gene data show CDR1 as SGHAT and CDR2 as FQNNGV. The V gene lost 8 bases and the J gene lost 6 bases, with 15 bases spanning the gap. The CDR3 has 13 amino acids. The CDR3 DNA reads TGTGCCAGCTCTATCCTCGAGGGGGATACGCAGTATTTT. As protein: CASSILEGDTQYF.

The chain links TRBV30 to TRBJ1-2; D not resolved. This CDR3 has 19 residues. The V gene's germline CDR1 is GTSNPN and CDR2 SVGIG (reference sequence). V was pared by 0 bases and J by 6 bases, with 29 bases between. This CDR3 is CAWSVLSGRAKHEQNGYTF. For the CDR3, the DNA is TGTGCCTGGAGTGTACTTTCCGGCCGTGCCAAACACGAACAAAATGGCTACACCTTC. The variable domain in full, completed from reference TRBV30 and TRBJ1-2, reads SQTIHQWPATLVQPVGSPLSLECTVEGTSNPNLYWYRQAAGRGLQLLFYSVGIGQISSEVPQNLSASRPQDRQFILSSKKLLLSDSGFYLCAWSVLSGRAKHEQNGYTFGSGTRLTVV.

The chain carries TRBV11-2 and TRBJ2-3, with 11 bases fitting TRBD1. The CDR3 extends over 12 amino acids. Germline V gene lookup returns CDR1 SGHAT and CDR2 FQNNGV. The trim removed 5 bases at V and 14 bases at J, leaving 6 bases unmatched. The CDR3 bases are TGTGCCAGCAGCCCGGACAGGGGGCGGCCGTATTTT. Translating gives CASSPDRGRPYF. The full variable domain, completed using reference TRBV11-2 and TRBJ2-3, is EAGVAQSPRYKIIEKRQSVAFWCNPISGHATLYWYQQILGQGPKLLIQFQNNGVVDDSQLPKDRFSAERLKGVDSTLKIQPAKLEDSAVYLCASSPDRGRPYFGPGTRLTVL.

The V gene is TRBV5-1, the J gene TRBJ2-7; 10 bases match TRBD2. This CDR3 has 14 amino acids. The V gene end was trimmed by 3 bases and the J gene end by 7 bases; junction bases not matched to a gene: 7. Germline-derived CDR1 and CDR2 are SGHRS and YFSETQ. As DNA, the CDR3 is TGCGCCAGCAGCTGGGGTGGAGCGGGAGGGGAGCAGTACTTC. It encodes CASSWGGAGGEQYF.

The chain is built from TRBV14 and TRBJ1-2; possibly TRBD1 for D (6 bases). Germline lookup yields CDR1 SGHDN and CDR2 FVKESK. This CDR3 spans 13 amino acids. The V and J ends lost 4 bases and 6 bases respectively, with 12 bases between them. The CDR3 bases are TGTGCCAGCAGCCCTTTAGAGGGGGATGGCTACACCTTC. It codes for CASSPLEGDGYTF.

This clone appeared once. This chain joins TRBV19 and TRBJ2-7; 7 bases fit TRBD1. The CDR3 is 13 residues long. Germline V CDR1 and CDR2: LNHDA, SQIVND (reference sequence). V was pared by 10 bases and J by 6 bases, with 12 bases of the junction left unmatched. DNA of the CDR3: TGTGCCACCAGTGGACAGGTACTTTCCGAGCAGTACTTC. This codes for CATSGQVLSEQYF.

This chain links TRBV5-1 with TRBJ1-5; 7 nucleotides match TRBD1. There are 15 residues in the CDR3. Germline values: CDR1 SGHRS, CDR2 YFSETQ. Trimming removed 4 bases from V and 7 bases from J; junction bases left unmatched: 11. The CDR3 sequence is CASSETGVTGQPQHF. The CDR3 nucleotides read TGCGCCAGCAGCGAAACAGGGGTTACGGGACAGCCCCAGCATTTT.

The genes are TRBV15 and TRBJ2-7, with 7 bases lining up with TRBD2. This CDR3 region has 14 residues. J was trimmed by 12 bases and V by 2 bases; bases with no gene match: 13. Germline CDR1 LNHNV, CDR2 YYDKDF (reference sequence). CDR3 coding DNA: TGTGCCACCAGCAGAATAGAGGGTGCGGGAGAGGTGTACTTC. Its translation is CATSRIEGAGEVYF.

The J gene is TRBJ1-2, the V gene TRBV9; D gene unclear. The CDR3 runs to 13 residues. CDR1 and CDR2 (germline): SGDLS, YYNGEE. V was clipped by 0 bases and J by 6 bases, with 9 bases between them. CDR3 coding DNA: TGTGCCAGCAGCGTAGAGACCATAGATGGCTACACCTTC. Protein product: CASSVETIDGYTF. The full variable domain, in which reference TRBV9 and TRBJ1-2 provide the parts outside the CDR3, is DSGVTQTPKHLITATGQRVTLRCSPRSGDLSVYWYQQSLDQGLQFLIQYYNGEERAKGNILERFSAQQFPDLHSELNLSSLELGDSALYFCASSVETIDGYTFGSGTRLTVV.

The J gene is TRBJ2-1, the V gene TRBV28, with 9 bases aligning to TRBD1. V lost 5 bases to trimming and J lost 9 bases; unmatched junction nucleotides: 14. The germline V gene encodes CDR1 MDHEN and CDR2 SYDVKM. The CDR3 consists of 16 residues. The CDR3 loop is CASSILSGTGLVEQFF. DNA of the CDR3: TGTGCCAGCAGTATACTATCCGGGACAGGGCTCGTTGAGCAGTTCTTC.

This clone was observed a single time. The CDR3 bases are TGTGCCAGCAGTCTTGCCGGGCCTAGGAATTCACCCCTCCACTTT. Translating gives CASSLAGPRNSPLHF. The V call is TRBV5-4, the J call TRBJ1-6; D gene ambiguous. The length of the CDR3 is 15 residues. Germline V lookup: CDR1 SGHNT, CDR2 YYREEE (reference sequence). Trimming took 5 bases from V and 7 from J, leaving 16 bases between them.

V is TRBV6-5 and J is TRBJ2-5; D gene uncertain. Trimming cost V 6 bases and J 2 bases, with 4 bases left between them. Germline values: CDR1 MNHEY, CDR2 SVGAGI. This CDR3 comprises 11 residues. The CDR3 coding sequence is TGTGCCAGCAGCCCACAAGAGACCCAGTACTTC. It translates to CASSPQETQYF.

The genes are TRBV10-1 and TRBJ2-1; D unclear. Trimming stripped 4 bases from V and 5 bases from J, with 12 bases between. CDR3 length equals 14 residues. CDR1 is WNHNN and CDR2 is SYGVQD in the germline V gene (reference sequence). In DNA, the CDR3 is TGCGCCAGCAGTGGGGGAAGTGCGGACAATGAGCAGTTCTTC. Amino acid sequence: CASSGGSADNEQFF.

The chain combines TRBV28 with TRBJ1-5; the D is unclear. This CDR3 is built from 15 residues. Germline CDR1 and CDR2: MDHEN and SYDVKM. V gave up 2 bases and J gave up 5 bases, with 13 bases separating them. CDR3 nucleotides: TGTGCCAGCAGTTTACCCCGGACCGTTGATCAGCCCCAGCATTTT. This sequence encodes CASSLPRTVDQPQHF.

This clone was seen just once. The V gene is TRBV11-2, the J gene TRBJ1-6; no reliable D call. Germline V gene lookup returns CDR1 SGHAT and CDR2 FQNNGV. The CDR3 has 12 residues. The germline V and J ends were trimmed by 8 bases and 5 bases, with 7 bases remaining between them. CDR3 bases: TGTGCCAGCGCCTATAATAATTCACCCCTCCACTTT. Its protein product is CASAYNNSPLHF.

The chain is built from TRBV4-1 and TRBJ2-1; 9 positions match TRBD1. Germline assignment: CDR1 MGHRA and CDR2 YSYEKL. V lost 2 bases and J lost 4; bases outside the gene matches: 9. CDR3 length equals 17 residues. CDR3 DNA sequence: TGCGCCAGCAGCCAAAACCTGGCGGGACAGGGTTACAATGAGCAGTTCTTC. This translates into CASSQNLAGQGYNEQFF.

The chain recombines TRBV30 with TRBJ1-1; no clear D. Looked up from germline, CDR1 is GTSNPN and CDR2 is SVGIG (reference sequence). V lost 5 bases and J lost 2, with 12 bases in between. CDR3 length: 13 residues. DNA of the CDR3: TGTGCCTGGGACCCTTCTATTAACACTGAAGCTTTCTTT. It translates to CAWDPSINTEAFF.

The rearrangement uses TRBV4-1 and TRBJ1-1, with D hard to call. CDR3 size: 15 residues. Germline CDR1 and CDR2: MGHRA and YSYEKL. The germline V and J ends were trimmed by 4 bases and 1 base, with 13 bases remaining between them. CDR3 nucleotide sequence: TGCGCCAGCAGCCCCTCGGAGTTAACGAACACTGAAGCTTTCTTT. Translated: CASSPSELTNTEAFF.

The CDR3 region has the DNA TGTGCCAGTATTAAGGGGCGAATCGACACTGAAGCTTTCTTT. This encodes CASIKGRIDTEAFF. The genes are TRBV19 and TRBJ1-1, with a possible D match to TRBD1 (5 bases). Trimming took 7 bases from V and 3 from J, leaving 15 bases between them. Germline-derived CDR1 and CDR2 are LNHDA and SQIVND (reference sequence). The CDR3 runs 14 residues.

The chain recombines TRBV7-8 with TRBJ2-2; possibly TRBD2 for D (6 bases). The CDR3 spans 14 residues. The V and J ends lost 4 bases and 2 bases respectively, with 8 bases between them. Germline V lookup: CDR1 SGHVS, CDR2 FQNEAQ. The CDR3 reads CASSWGTNTGELFF. The CDR3 nucleotides are TGTGCCAGCAGCTGGGGGACTAACACCGGGGAGCTGTTTTTT.

The genes are TRBV11-2 and TRBJ2-1; D not resolved. V lost 4 bases and J 5 bases, leaving 6 bases between the germline ends. Per germline, CDR1 SGHAT and CDR2 FQNNGV. This CDR3 contains 12 residues. CDR3 region: CASSSINNEQFF. Here the CDR3 DNA reads TGTGCCAGCAGCTCAATTAACAATGAGCAGTTCTTC.

The chain employs TRBV15 and TRBJ2-5, with 10 bases aligning to TRBD2. Germline loops: CDR1 LNHNV, CDR2 YYDKDF (reference sequence). The CDR3 length is 15 residues. V shed 3 bases, J shed 4 bases, and the junction held 5 bases outside the gene matches. CDR3 protein: CATSSPSGSSETQYF. The CDR3 DNA is TGTGCCACCAGCAGTCCTAGCGGGAGCTCAGAGACCCAGTACTTC.

The chain combines TRBV27 with TRBJ2-7; D ambiguous. Germline CDR1 and CDR2: MNHEY and SMNVEV (reference sequence). This CDR3 comprises 12 residues. V dropped 5 bases and J dropped 6 bases, with 11 bases sitting between them. The chain's CDR3 is CASSPRVGEQYF. The DNA of the CDR3 is TGTGCCAGCAGTCCACGGGTGGGCGAGCAGTACTTC.

The rearrangement links TRBV19 to TRBJ2-3; TRBD2 matches 9 bases. V lost 3 bases, J lost 5 bases, and 9 bases stayed unmatched. Germline V gene lookup returns CDR1 LNHDA and CDR2 SQIVND (reference sequence). The CDR3 consists of 16 residues. The CDR3 here is CASSIPGGRARDTQYF. In nucleotides, the CDR3 is TGTGCCAGTAGTATTCCTGGCGGGAGGGCCAGAGATACGCAGTATTTT. Filled out from reference TRBV19 and TRBJ2-3, the complete variable domain reads DGGITQSPKYLFRKEGQNVTLSCEQNLNHDAMYWYRQDPGQGLRLIYYSQIVNDFQKGDIAEGYSVSREKKESFPLTVTSAQKNPTAFYLCASSIPGGRARDTQYFGPGTRLTVL.

The chain joins TRBV11-2 to TRBJ2-1; the D gene is possibly TRBD2 (5 bases). The V gene lost 3 bases and the J gene lost 0 bases, with 15 bases spanning the gap. Looked up from germline, CDR1 is SGHAT and CDR2 is FQNNGV. The CDR3 totals 17 residues. The CDR3 nucleotides are TGTGCCAGCAGCTTTCAAGGAGTGGGGAGCTCCTACAATGAGCAGTTCTTC. It is translated as CASSFQGVGSSYNEQFF.

This clone was seen once. The chain joins TRBV5-1 to TRBJ1-3; maybe TRBD1 (6 bases). V was shortened by 4 bases and J by 5 bases, with 16 bases between the two germline ends. The germline V gene encodes CDR1 SGHRS and CDR2 YFSETQ. The CDR3 is 15 amino acids. The CDR3 region is CASSLGTKLRNTIYF. The CDR3 DNA sequence: TGCGCCAGCAGCCTTGGGACAAAACTGCGAAACACCATATATTTT. Full variable domain (remainder filled in from reference TRBV5-1 and TRBJ1-3): KAGVTQTPRYLIKTRGQQVTLSCSPISGHRSVSWYQQTPGQGLQFLFEYFSETQRNKGNFPGRFSGRQFSNSRSEMNVSTLELGDSALYLCASSLGTKLRNTIYFGEGSWLTVV.